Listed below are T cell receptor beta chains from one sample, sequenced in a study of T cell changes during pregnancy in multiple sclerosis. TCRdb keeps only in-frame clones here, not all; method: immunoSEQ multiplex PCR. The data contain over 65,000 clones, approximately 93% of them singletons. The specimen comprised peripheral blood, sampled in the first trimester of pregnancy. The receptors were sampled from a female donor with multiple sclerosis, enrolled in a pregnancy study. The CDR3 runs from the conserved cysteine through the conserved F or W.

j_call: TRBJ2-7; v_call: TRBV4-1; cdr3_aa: CASSPRKGAGSSYEQYF
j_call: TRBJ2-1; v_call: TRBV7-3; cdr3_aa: CASSSAGTSSYNEQFF
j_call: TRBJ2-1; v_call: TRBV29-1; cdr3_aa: CSVGTSGRPGTTYSNEQFF
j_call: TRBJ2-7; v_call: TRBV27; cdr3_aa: CASSLSSGIVYEQYF
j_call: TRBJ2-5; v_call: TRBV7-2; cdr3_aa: CASSQGSSGKETQYF
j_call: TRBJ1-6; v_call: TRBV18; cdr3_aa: CASSPGRANSPLHF
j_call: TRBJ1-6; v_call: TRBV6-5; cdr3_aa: CASSYGGPGRNSPLHF
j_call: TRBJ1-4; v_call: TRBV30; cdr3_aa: CACGTGGIGKLFF
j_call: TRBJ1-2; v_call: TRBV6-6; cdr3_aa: CASSSNSRGLSYGYTF
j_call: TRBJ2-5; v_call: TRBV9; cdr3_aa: CASSEETGRAETQYF
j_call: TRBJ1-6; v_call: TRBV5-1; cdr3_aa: CASSLVQNYNSPLHF
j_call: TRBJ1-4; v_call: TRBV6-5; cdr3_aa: CASSYLRDRGIEKLFF
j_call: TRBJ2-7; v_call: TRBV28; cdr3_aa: CASSPGSQGLGEQYF
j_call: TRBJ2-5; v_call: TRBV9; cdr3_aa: CASSVGSSQETQYF
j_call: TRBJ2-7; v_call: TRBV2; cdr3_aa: CASKLGGQGADEQYF
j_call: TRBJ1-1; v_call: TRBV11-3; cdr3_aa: CASSYGGTEAFF
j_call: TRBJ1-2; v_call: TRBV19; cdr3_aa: CASSTIRQGASSDYGYTF
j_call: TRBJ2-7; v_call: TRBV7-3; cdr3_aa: CASSWDRTLPEF
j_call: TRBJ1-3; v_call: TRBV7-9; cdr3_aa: CASSRVTGLTGNTIYF
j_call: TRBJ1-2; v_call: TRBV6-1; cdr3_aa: CASSEALLKGGDYGYTF
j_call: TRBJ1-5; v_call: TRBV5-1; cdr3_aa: CASSPGDRAGQPQHF
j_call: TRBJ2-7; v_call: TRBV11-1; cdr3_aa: CASSHRESYEQYF
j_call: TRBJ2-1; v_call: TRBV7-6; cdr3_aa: CASSLGGLFSYNEQFF
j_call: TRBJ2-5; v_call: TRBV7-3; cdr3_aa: CASSLGLAGIQETQYF
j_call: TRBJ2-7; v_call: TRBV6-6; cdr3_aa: CASSYSLAYEQYF
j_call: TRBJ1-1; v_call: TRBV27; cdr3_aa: CASSLQGRNTEAFF
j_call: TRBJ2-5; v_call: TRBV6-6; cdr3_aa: CASRTSGMQETQYF
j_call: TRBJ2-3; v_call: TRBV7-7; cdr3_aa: CASSLTASGGSDTQYF
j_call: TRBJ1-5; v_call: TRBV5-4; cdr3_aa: CASSLVGRTNQPQHF
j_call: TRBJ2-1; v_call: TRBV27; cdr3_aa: CASSSLGQGSNEQFF
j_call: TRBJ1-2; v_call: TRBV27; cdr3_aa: CASSLQGQVGGYTF
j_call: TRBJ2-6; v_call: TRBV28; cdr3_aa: CASSSRGYSGANVLTF
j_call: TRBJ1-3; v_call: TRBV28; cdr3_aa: CASTFSRGPGNTIYF
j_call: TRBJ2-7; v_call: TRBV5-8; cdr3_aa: CASSYAGTGSSEQYF
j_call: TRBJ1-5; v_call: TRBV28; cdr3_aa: CASRGSQPQHF
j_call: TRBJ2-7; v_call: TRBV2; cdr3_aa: CASSEGGVYEQYF
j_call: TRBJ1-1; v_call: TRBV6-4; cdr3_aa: CASSANRDTTEAFF
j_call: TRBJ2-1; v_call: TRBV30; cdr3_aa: CAWSRKGTSGTPKSSYNEQFF
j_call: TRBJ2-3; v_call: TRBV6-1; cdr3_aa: CASSERETDTQYF
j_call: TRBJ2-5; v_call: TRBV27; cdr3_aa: CASSLSSAGGETQYF
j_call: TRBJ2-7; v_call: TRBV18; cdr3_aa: CASSPRTSGGARYEQYF
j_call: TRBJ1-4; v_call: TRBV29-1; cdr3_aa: CSVEDGANEKLFF